Each of the 15 T cell receptor beta chains below was sequenced from the same sample in a study of control samples from healthy donors and cancer patients. Here immunoSEQ multiplex PCR was the method, and the copy in TCRdb shows in-frame clones only, minus some. This table holds some 140,000 clones, about 94% found once. Sequencing was carried out using blood. The receptors stem from a man in his forties or fifties in good health.

The chain combines TRBV21-1 with TRBJ1-3. TRBV21-1 is a documented pseudogene. The CDR3 consists of 15 residues. The CDR3 spells CAPKGGPFSGNTIYF. In DNA form, the CDR3 reads TGTGCCCCCAAGGGGGGCCCCTTCTCTGGAAACACCATATATTTT.

The chain combines TRBV24-1 with TRBJ1-2; D remains unclear. The CDR3 is made up of 17 amino acids. V lost 2 bases to trimming and J lost 5 bases, with 20 bases between them. Germline CDR1 is KGHDR and CDR2 is SFDVKD. The CDR3 reads CATSDSSVSGILYGYTF. DNA for the CDR3: TGTGCCACCAGTGATTCGTCAGTCAGCGGGATCCTATATGGCTACACCTTC.

V usage is TRBV9 and J usage is TRBJ1-2; 7 bases map to TRBD1. After removal of 3 bases from V and 8 bases from J, the junction contained 13 bases not matched to a gene. In germline, CDR1 is SGDLS, CDR2 YYNGEE. The CDR3 runs 15 residues. The CDR3 DNA sequence: TGTGCCAGCAGCGCATTACAGGGGCTTACGGAAGGCTACACCTTC. It codes for CASSALQGLTEGYTF.

The chain carries TRBV6-5 and TRBJ2-7; possibly TRBD1 for D (6 bases). The CDR3 sequence is 15 residues long. Per germline, CDR1 MNHEY and CDR2 SVGAGI. The ends were cut back, 6 bases at V and 5 bases at J, with 20 bases in the middle. The chain's CDR3 is CASSSSQGSIHEQYF. DNA of the CDR3: TGTGCCAGCAGCTCATCCCAGGGGTCTATTCACGAGCAGTACTTC.

The chain uses TRBV7-2 and TRBJ2-5; 8 bases map to TRBD1. CDR1 and CDR2 (germline): SGHTA, FQGNSA. J was trimmed by 9 bases and V by 7 bases; bases with no gene match: 16. The length of the CDR3 is 15 residues. CDR3 amino acids: CASIPGQATPGAQYF. The CDR3 DNA is TGTGCCAGCATCCCGGGACAGGCGACCCCCGGGGCCCAGTACTTC. The entire variable domain, with the rest obtained from reference TRBV7-2 and TRBJ2-5, is as follows: GAGVSQSPSNKVTEKGKDVELRCDPISGHTALYWYRQSLGQGLEFLIYFQGNSAPDKSGLPSDRFSAERTGGSVSTLTIQRTQQEDSAVYLCASIPGQATPGAQYFGPGTRLLVL.

This chain uses TRBV4-1 with TRBJ1-1; D unclear. Germline V CDR1 and CDR2: MGHRA, YSYEKL. This CDR3 region has 14 residues. V was trimmed by 1 base and J by 0 bases, leaving 6 bases between them. The CDR3 protein is CASSQGSMNTEAFF. DNA of the CDR3: TGCGCCAGCAGCCAAGGCAGCATGAACACTGAAGCTTTCTTT.

This chain connects TRBV4-1 to TRBJ2-3; D remains unclear. The ends were cut back, 1 base at V and 1 base at J, with 9 bases in the middle. The CDR3 length is 15 residues. Germline assignment: CDR1 MGHRA and CDR2 YSYEKL. CDR3 protein: CASSQASRRTDTQYF. CDR3 bases: TGCGCCAGCAGCCAAGCGAGCCGGCGCACAGATACGCAGTATTTT.

The chain has TRBV18 and TRBJ1-2; no definite D call. CDR1 and CDR2 (germline): KGHSH, LQKENI. The CDR3 runs to 16 residues. Trimming stripped 2 bases from V and 0 bases from J, with 13 bases between. The CDR3 is CASSPGSGQANYGYTF. CDR3 DNA: TGTGCCAGCTCACCAGGGTCGGGTCAAGCTAACTATGGCTACACCTTC.

The genes are TRBV11-3 and TRBJ2-7; 11 nucleotides match TRBD2. The CDR3 totals 15 residues. In germline, CDR1 is SGHNT, CDR2 YENEEA. Trimming removed 1 base from V and 11 bases from J; junction bases left unmatched: 10. In DNA, the CDR3 is TGTGCCAGCAGCTTAGCTAGCGGGGGGCCTTGCGGGAAGTACTTC. It specifies CASSLASGGPCGKYF.

This sequence joins TRBV28 and TRBJ2-3, with D possibly TRBD2 on 5 matching bases. Germline values: CDR1 MDHEN, CDR2 SYDVKM. The V end was cut by 8 bases, the J end by 5 bases, with 17 bases between. The CDR3 spans 14 residues. CDR3 in amino acids: CASYGGWARDTQYF. The CDR3 DNA is TGTGCCAGCTACGGCGGGTGGGCCCGAGATACGCAGTATTTT.

The rearrangement uses TRBV5-1 and TRBJ1-2, with D possibly being TRBD1 (5 bases). The ends were cut back, 1 base at V and 4 bases at J, with 14 bases in the middle. Germline V lookup: CDR1 SGHRS, CDR2 YFSETQ. This CDR3 is 15 amino acids long. In DNA, the CDR3 is TGCGCCAGCAGCTTGATGCGGGGCGAGCCCTATGGCTACACCTTC. It translates to CASSLMRGEPYGYTF.

V and J are TRBV18 and TRBJ1-5, with a tentative D call TRBD1 (5 bases). Trimming pared 4 bases from V and 0 bases from J, leaving 10 bases between. Germline lookup yields CDR1 KGHSH and CDR2 LQKENI. CDR3 length equals 15 residues. The chain's CDR3 is CASSLRDGSNQPQHF. CDR3 coding DNA: TGTGCCAGCTCACTTCGGGACGGTAGCAATCAGCCCCAGCATTTT.

The J gene is TRBJ2-6, the V gene TRBV14; the D gene is possibly TRBD2 (5 bases). CDR3 length equals 18 residues. V was shortened by 1 base and J by 0 bases, with 13 bases between the two germline ends. Germline lookup yields CDR1 SGHDN and CDR2 FVKESK. The CDR3 loop is CASSQVWSAGSGANVLTF. The CDR3 DNA reads as TGTGCCAGCAGCCAAGTTTGGAGTGCGGGCTCTGGGGCCAACGTCCTGACTTTC.

The V call is TRBV6-5, the J call TRBJ2-2, with 9 bases that match TRBD2. In germline, CDR1 is MNHEY, CDR2 SVGAGI. This CDR3 is 15 amino acids long. With V trimmed by 6 bases and J by 4 bases, 6 bases remained unmatched. CDR3 region: CASRSGGSGTGELFF. CDR3 in DNA: TGTGCCAGCAGAAGCGGGGGGTCCGGCACCGGGGAGCTGTTTTTT.

The chain uses TRBV25-1 and TRBJ2-6; no clear D gene. CDR3 length: 17 residues. Trimming stripped 4 bases from V and 4 bases from J, with 17 bases between. Germline CDR1 MGHDK, CDR2 SYGVNS. In DNA, the CDR3 is TGTGCCAGCAGTGGAATCCTCCAACGGCTCGGGGCCAACGTCCTGACTTTC. This translates into CASSGILQRLGANVLTF.